Listed below are T cell receptor beta chains from one sample, sequenced in a study of Graves' ophthalmopathy and Graves' hyperthyroidism. One entry per CDR3 protein results from TCRdb running MiXCR on the multiplex PCR reads. The table lists 400,000 or so distinct CDR3 sequences, 15% of them singletons. Sample: peripheral blood. Source of these receptors: a woman under 30 with stable Graves' hyperthyroidism. The CDR3 runs from the conserved cysteine through the conserved F or W. Fields, in order: D gene, clone size, J gene, V gene, CDR3 length, CDR3 DNA, CDR3 protein. D genes are given only for firm matches. Rows give clone size only sometimes, using once, few, many, or a class for an expanded clone.

>-|many|TRBJ1-2|TRBV19|12
TGTGCCAGTAGCCGGACAGACAATGGCTACACCTTC
CASSRTDNGYTF
>-|many|TRBJ1-1|TRBV18|12
TGTGCCAGCAGTCCCTTAAACACTGAAGCTTTCTTT
CASSPLNTEAFF
>-|many|TRBJ1-3|TRBV27|15
TGTGCCAGCAGTTTGCTGGCAGGGCGAGGAAACACCATATATTTT
CASSLLAGRGNTIYF
>-|many|TRBJ1-5|TRBV6-5|13
TGTGCCAGCATTATAGGGTTTGATCAGCCCCAGCATTTT
CASIIGFDQPQHF
>TRBD1|-|TRBJ2-7|TRBV12-5|15
TGTGCTAGTGGAACGAGGGACAGTCACTCCTACGAGCAGTACTTC
CASGTRDSHSYEQYF
>-|-|TRBJ1-2|TRBV4-1|17
TGCGCCAGCAGCCAAGGGCAGGCAAGGACAAAGAAAAATGGCTACACCTTC
CASSQGQARTKKNGYTF
>-|-|TRBJ1-5|TRBV28|14
TGTGCCAGCAGTCCACAGGGTGTAGATTGGCCCCAGCATTTT
CASSPQGVDWPQHF
>-|few|TRBJ1-2|TRBV4-1|16
TGCGCCAGCAGCCAAGTAGGGAGGGGGACGGCCTATGGCTACACCTTC
CASSQVGRGTAYGYTF
>TRBD1|many|TRBJ2-7|TRBV15|16
TGTGCCACCAGCAGAGATGGGACAGGGAGCTCCTACGAGCAGTACTTC
CATSRDGTGSSYEQYF
>TRBD1|many|TRBJ2-2|TRBV20-1|15
TGCAGTGCTAGAGATCCGGGACAGGGCACCGGGGAGCTGTTTTTT
CSARDPGQGTGELFF
>-|many|TRBJ1-2|TRBV10-3|15
TGTGCCATCATGGCCTTGACAGGAACCTTATATGGCTACACCTTC
CAIMALTGTLYGYTF
>-|many|TRBJ1-1|TRBV5-1|14
TGTGCCAGCAGCTTAGGCACACGAGGGACTGAAGCTTTCTTT
CASSLGTRGTEAFF
>TRBD1|many|TRBJ1-6|TRBV7-2|17
TGTGCCAGCAGCTTAGCGCTACGGACAGGGGATAATTCACCCCTCCACTTT
CASSLALRTGDNSPLHF
>-|few|TRBJ2-3|TRBV2|12
TGTGCCAGCAGTTTGTATACGGGTACGCAGTATTTT
CASSLYTGTQYF
>-|few|TRBJ2-7|TRBV29-1|12
TGCAGCGTCGTAGAGAGCTCCTACGAGCAGTACTTC
CSVVESSYEQYF
>-|many|TRBJ2-5|TRBV2|12
TGTGCCAGCAGGATGGGTTCAGAGACCCAGTACTTC
CASRMGSETQYF
>TRBD1|many|TRBJ1-5|TRBV7-2|19
TGTGCCAGCAGCTCGAACAGGGGTCAGGCCGTATATAGCAATCAGCCCCAGCATTTT
CASSSNRGQAVYSNQPQHF
>-|-|TRBJ2-2|TRBV5-1|15
TGCGCCAGCAGAGAGGGTACTCCGAACACCGGGGAGCTGTTTTTT
CASREGTPNTGELFF
>TRBD2|few|TRBJ2-7|TRBV11-2|16
TGTGCCAGCAGCTTAGTATCTAGCGGGGGTGTTAACGAGCAGTACTTC
CASSLVSSGGVNEQYF
>-|many|TRBJ1-5|TRBV6-5|13
TGTGCCAGCGGGCGGGCGATGGGTCAGCCCCAGCATTTT
CASGRAMGQPQHF
>TRBD1|many|TRBJ2-4|TRBV19|14
TGTGCCAGTAGCGGGACAGGGTTGGGAAACATTCAGTACTTC
CASSGTGLGNIQYF
>-|many|TRBJ1-5|TRBV27|14
TGTGCCAGCAGTTTATCAGGGAGGGGTCAGCCCCAGCATTTT
CASSLSGRGQPQHF
>-|many|TRBJ1-2|TRBV12-3/TRBV12-4|11
TGTGCCAGCAGTCTAGGACCTGCTAGCACCTTC
CASSLGPASTF
>-|many|TRBJ1-3|TRBV4-1|17
TGCGCCAGCAGCCAAGGTCGCCTAGGTGGCTCTGGAAACACCATATATTTT
CASSQGRLGGSGNTIYF
>TRBD1|many|TRBJ1-1|TRBV19|17
TGTGCCAGTAGTACCTCGGGACAGGGGGCGCGGAACACTGAAGCTTTCTTT
CASSTSGQGARNTEAFF
>TRBD1|many|TRBJ2-7|TRBV20-1|16
TGCAGTGCTAGAGATTTTGGGACAGGGTACCCCTACGAGCAGTACTTC
CSARDFGTGYPYEQYF
>-|many|TRBJ2-7|TRBV4-1|13
TGCGCCAGCAGCCAGGGCCCGGCCGACGAGCAGTACTTC
CASSQGPADEQYF
>-|-|TRBJ1-5|TRBV11-1|16
TGTGCCAGCAGCTTGTGGGGAGGAGTGAACAATCAGCCCCAGCATTTT
CASSLWGGVNNQPQHF
>TRBD1|few|TRBJ2-2|TRBV28|16
TGTGCCAGCAGTTTAAGGGGACAGGGAAGGTCCGGGGAGCTGTTTTTT
CASSLRGQGRSGELFF
>-|-|TRBJ2-2|TRBV29-1|12
TGCAGCGTTGGGGAACCTACCGGGGAGCTGTTTTTT
CSVGEPTGELFF
>-|many|TRBJ1-2|TRBV20-1|12
TGCAGTGCTAGAGATCTGGACTATGGCTACACCTTC
CSARDLDYGYTF
>-|few|TRBJ2-5|TRBV27|15
TGTGCCAGCAGTTTCTTTCCCGGTGTTCAAGAGACCCAGTACTTC
CASSFFPGVQETQYF
>TRBD1|many|TRBJ1-2|TRBV27|11
TGTGCCAGCAGAACAGGGGCCGGCTACACCTTC
CASRTGAGYTF
>-|many|TRBJ1-2|TRBV13|13
TGTGCCAGCAGCTTAGAAGGACCGAATGGCTACACCTTC
CASSLEGPNGYTF
>-|-|TRBJ2-7|TRBV12-3/TRBV12-4|11
TGTGCCAGCAGTTTTGAAAACGAGCAGTACTTC
CASSFENEQYF